One sample yielded the 11 T cell receptor beta chains listed below, sequenced in a study of CD4 T cells in relation to SARS-CoV-2 and coronaviruses (TCRdb year 2021). CD4+ T cells from unexposed donors were collected before the COVID-19 pandemic (2011-2018). After 10 to 11 days of culture, CD4+ T cells were isolated with the EasySep CD4+ T cell isolation kit. These receptors are not linked to any known antigen. The library was prepared using the immunoSEQ multiplex PCR assay. Not all clones reach the TCRdb copy of this immuneACCESS table, which keeps in-frame sequences only. Checked studies attribute under half of the gap to unresolved V genes and leave the rest unexplained. The sample records some 30,000 clones, about three quarters of which are singletons. The ten largest account for roughly 17% of the sample. Sequencing was done on a sample of CD4+ T cells from PBMCs, cultured in vitro. The receptor set was obtained from a human donor in good health.

The chain is built from TRBV7-2 and TRBJ1-2, with D possibly matching TRBD1 (5 bases). Looked up from germline, CDR1 is SGHTA and CDR2 is FQGNSA. This CDR3 region has 15 residues. With 5 bases removed from V and 1 base from J, the gap between germline ends came to 14 bases. This chain's CDR3 is CASSISGQGNYGYTF. The DNA of the CDR3 is TGTGCCAGCAGCATATCCGGGCAGGGTAACTATGGCTACACCTTC.

This clone was seen just once. The chain links TRBV4-1 to TRBJ2-2; D unclear. Germline V gene data show CDR1 as MGHRA and CDR2 as YSYEKL. Trimming left V 5 bases short and J 0 bases short, with 10 bases between. The CDR3 extends over 15 amino acids. CDR3 bases: TGCGCCAGCAGCTCCAGAGGACCGAACACCGGGGAGCTGTTTTTT. Encoded protein: CASSSRGPNTGELFF.

The CDR3 coding sequence is TGTGCCAGCAGCTTAGCCTTTGGGGGTTCAGAAGCTTTCTTT. It is translated as CASSLAFGGSEAFF. V and J are TRBV11-2 and TRBJ1-1, with D possibly being TRBD1 (5 bases). The germline V and J ends were trimmed by 1 base and 8 bases, with 14 bases remaining between them. CDR3 length equals 14 residues. The germline V gene encodes CDR1 SGHAT and CDR2 FQNNGV.

The gene calls are TRBV6-5 and TRBJ1-1, with D perhaps matching TRBD1 (5 bases). This CDR3 is 13 amino acids long. V was shortened by 8 bases and J by 1 base, with 11 bases between the two germline ends. Germline CDR1 is MNHEY and CDR2 is SVGAGI. The CDR3 spells CASYGTANTEAFF. CDR3 nucleotide sequence: TGTGCCAGCTATGGGACGGCGAACACTGAAGCTTTCTTT.

The chain carries TRBV6-2 or TRBV6-3 and TRBJ2-5; unclear D gene. The V gene's germline CDR1 is MNHEY and CDR2 SVGEGT. V lost 6 bases, J lost 5 bases, and 10 bases lay in between. The CDR3 runs 12 residues. CDR3 sequence: CASSPVGETQYF. CDR3 nucleotide sequence: TGTGCCAGCAGCCCGGTGGGGGAGACCCAGTACTTC.

The J gene is TRBJ2-1, the V gene TRBV5-4, with D maybe TRBD2 (6 bases). Per the germline V gene, CDR1 is SGHNT and CDR2 is YYREEE (reference sequence). CDR3 length: 15 residues. Trimming pared 1 base from V and 7 bases from J, leaving 15 bases between. This CDR3 reads CASSLRLAQKNEQFF. Written as DNA, the CDR3 is TGTGCCAGCAGCTTGCGGCTAGCGCAAAAAAATGAGCAGTTCTTC. Supplemented by reference TRBV5-4 and TRBJ2-1, the full variable domain reads ETGVTQSPTHLIKTRGQQVTLRCSSQSGHNTVSWYQQALGQGPQFIFQYYREEENGRGNFPPRFSGLQFPNYSSELNVNALELDDSALYLCASSLRLAQKNEQFFGPGTRLTVL.

The V gene is TRBV5-4, the J gene TRBJ2-1; D is tentatively TRBD1 or TRBD2 (5 bases each). Germline V gene lookup returns CDR1 SGHNT and CDR2 YYREEE (reference sequence). Trimming removed 4 bases from V and 6 bases from J, with 11 bases in between. The CDR3 length is 13 residues. Here the CDR3 reads CASSLKGTNEQFF. The CDR3 bases are TGTGCCAGCAGCCTAAAGGGGACCAATGAGCAGTTCTTC.

The chain couples TRBV3-1 (or the pseudogene TRBV3-2) to TRBJ1-2, with D possibly TRBD1 on 6 matching bases. The CDR3 totals 14 residues. Trimming removed 5 bases from V and 7 bases from J, with 17 bases in between. CDR1 is LGHDT and CDR2 is YNNKEL in the germline V gene (reference sequence). CDR3 amino acids: CASSGGGGAGGYTF. For the CDR3, the DNA is TGTGCCAGCAGCGGCGGTGGGGGGGCGGGTGGCTACACCTTC.

The sample holds a few counts of this clone. The rearrangement uses TRBV19 and TRBJ1-2, with 10 bases identical to TRBD1. Losses at the gene ends were 2 bases for V and 2 bases for J; bases not matched to a gene: 8. This CDR3 contains 17 residues. CDR1 is LNHDA and CDR2 is SQIVND in the germline V gene (reference sequence). CDR3 sequence reads: CASSIRDRGLGNYGYTF. The CDR3 bases are TGTGCCAGTAGTATAAGGGACAGGGGCCTCGGGAACTATGGCTACACCTTC.

This clone was seen a single time. One end of the junction is discordant with germline, which a read error may explain. The rearrangement joins TRBV2 to TRBJ2-3; D may be TRBD1 (6 bases). Germline-derived CDR1 and CDR2 are SNHLY and FYNNEI. The CDR3 has 16 amino acids. This chain's CDR3 is CASTEGGNPSTDTQYF. The DNA of the CDR3 is TGTGCCAGCACTGAAGGGGGTAACCCTAGCACAGATACGCAGTATTTT.

This CDR3 reads CASSYLSGQRQETQYF. The CDR3 nucleotides are TGTGCCAGCAGTTATCTGTCCGGACAGCGCCAAGAGACCCAGTACTTC. The gene calls are TRBV28 and TRBJ2-5; D might be TRBD1 (6 bases). Trimming took 4 bases from V and 1 from J, leaving 16 bases between them. Germline V gene sequence: CDR1 MDHEN, CDR2 SYDVKM. The CDR3 is made up of 16 amino acids. Based on the CDR3 plus reference TRBV28 and TRBJ2-5, the full variable domain is DVKVTQSSRYLVKRTGEKVFLECVQDMDHENMFWYRQDPGLGLRLIYFSYDVKMKEKGDIPEGYSVSREKKERFSLILESASTNQTSMYLCASSYLSGQRQETQYFGPGTRLLVL.